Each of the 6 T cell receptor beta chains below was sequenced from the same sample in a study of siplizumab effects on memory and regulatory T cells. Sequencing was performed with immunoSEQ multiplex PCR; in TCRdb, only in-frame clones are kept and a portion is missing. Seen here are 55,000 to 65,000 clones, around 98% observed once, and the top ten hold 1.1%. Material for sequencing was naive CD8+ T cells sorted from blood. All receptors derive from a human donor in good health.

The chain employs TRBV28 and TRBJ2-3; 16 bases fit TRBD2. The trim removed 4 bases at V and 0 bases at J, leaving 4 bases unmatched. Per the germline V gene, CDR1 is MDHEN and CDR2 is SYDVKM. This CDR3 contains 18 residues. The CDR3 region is CASSSGTSGRASTDTQYF. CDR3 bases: TGTGCCAGCAGTTCTGGGACTAGCGGGAGGGCCAGCACAGATACGCAGTATTTT.

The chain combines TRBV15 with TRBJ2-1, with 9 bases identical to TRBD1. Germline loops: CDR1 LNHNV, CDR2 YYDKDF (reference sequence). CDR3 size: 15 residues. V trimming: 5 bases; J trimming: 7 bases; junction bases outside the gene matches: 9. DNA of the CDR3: TGTGCCACCAGCGGTCGAGGGACAGGGATGAATGAGCAGTTCTTC. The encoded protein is CATSGRGTGMNEQFF.

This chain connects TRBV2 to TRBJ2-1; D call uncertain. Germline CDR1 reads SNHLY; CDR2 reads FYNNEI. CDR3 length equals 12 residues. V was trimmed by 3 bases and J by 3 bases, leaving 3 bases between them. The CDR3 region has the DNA TGTGCCAGCAGTGACAGCTACAATGAGCAGTTCTTC. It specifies CASSDSYNEQFF. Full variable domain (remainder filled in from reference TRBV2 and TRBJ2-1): EPEVTQTPSHQVTQMGQEVILRCVPISNHLYFYWYRQILGQKVEFLVSFYNNEISEKSEIFDDQFSVERPDGSNFTLKIRSTKLEDSAMYFCASSDSYNEQFFGPGTRLTVL.

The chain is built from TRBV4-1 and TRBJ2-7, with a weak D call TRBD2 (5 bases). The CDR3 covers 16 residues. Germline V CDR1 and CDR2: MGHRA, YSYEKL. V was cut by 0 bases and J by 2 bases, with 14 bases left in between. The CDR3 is CASSQDNTERPYEQYF. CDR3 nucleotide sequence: TGCGCCAGCAGCCAAGATAACACGGAGCGGCCCTACGAGCAGTACTTC.

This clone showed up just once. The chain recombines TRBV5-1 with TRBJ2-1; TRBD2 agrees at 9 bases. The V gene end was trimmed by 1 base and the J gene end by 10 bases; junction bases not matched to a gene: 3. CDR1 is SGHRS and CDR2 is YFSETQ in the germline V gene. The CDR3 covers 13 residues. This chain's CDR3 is CASSLTSGQEQFF. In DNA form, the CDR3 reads TGCGCCAGCAGCTTGACTAGCGGGCAAGAGCAGTTCTTC. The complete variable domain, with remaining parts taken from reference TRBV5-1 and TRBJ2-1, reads KAGVTQTPRYLIKTRGQQVTLSCSPISGHRSVSWYQQTPGQGLQFLFEYFSETQRNKGNFPGRFSGRQFSNSRSEMNVSTLELGDSALYLCASSLTSGQEQFFGPGTRLTVL.

DNA for the CDR3: TGTGCCAGCAGCCCTGTGGGAGTCTACGAGCAGTACTTC. This encodes CASSPVGVYEQYF. The gene calls are TRBV6-1 and TRBJ2-7, with D possibly matching TRBD2 (5 bases). CDR1 MNHNS and CDR2 SASEGT come from the germline V gene. Trimming took 6 bases from V and 3 from J, leaving 12 bases between them. This CDR3 spans 13 amino acids.